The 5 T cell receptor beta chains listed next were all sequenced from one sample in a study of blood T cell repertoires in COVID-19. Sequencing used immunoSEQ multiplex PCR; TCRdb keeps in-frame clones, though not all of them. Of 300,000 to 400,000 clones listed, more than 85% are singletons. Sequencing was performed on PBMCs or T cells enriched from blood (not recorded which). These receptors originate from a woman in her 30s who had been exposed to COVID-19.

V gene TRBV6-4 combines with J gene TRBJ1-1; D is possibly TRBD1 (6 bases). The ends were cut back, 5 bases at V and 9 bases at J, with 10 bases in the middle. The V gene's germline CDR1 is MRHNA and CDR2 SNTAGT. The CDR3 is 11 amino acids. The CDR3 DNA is TGTGCCAGCAGTTCAGGGGTGCAAGCTTTCTTT. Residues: CASSSGVQAFF.

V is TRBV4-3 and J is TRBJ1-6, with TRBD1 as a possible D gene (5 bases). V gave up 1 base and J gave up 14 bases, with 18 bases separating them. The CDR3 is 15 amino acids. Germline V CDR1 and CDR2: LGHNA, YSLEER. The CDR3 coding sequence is TGCGCCAGCAGCCAAGTGATCTCCGGGGGAGAGGCCCTCCACTTT. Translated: CASSQVISGGEALHF.

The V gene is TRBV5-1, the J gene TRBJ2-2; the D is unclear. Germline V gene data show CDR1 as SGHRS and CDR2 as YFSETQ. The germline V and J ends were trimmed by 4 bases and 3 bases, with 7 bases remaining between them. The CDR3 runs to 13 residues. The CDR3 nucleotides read TGCGCCAGCAGCCTACGTGACACCGGGGAGCTGTTTTTT. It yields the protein CASSLRDTGELFF. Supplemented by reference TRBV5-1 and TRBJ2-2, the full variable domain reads KAGVTQTPRYLIKTRGQQVTLSCSPISGHRSVSWYQQTPGQGLQFLFEYFSETQRNKGNFPGRFSGRQFSNSRSEMNVSTLELGDSALYLCASSLRDTGELFFGEGSRLTVL.

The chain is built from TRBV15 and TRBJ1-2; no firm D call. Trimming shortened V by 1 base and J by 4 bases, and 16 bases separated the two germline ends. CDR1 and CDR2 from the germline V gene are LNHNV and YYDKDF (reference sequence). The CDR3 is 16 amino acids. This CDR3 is CATSRVYEGSAYGYTF. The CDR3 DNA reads TGTGCCACCAGCAGAGTTTACGAGGGCTCGGCCTATGGCTACACCTTC. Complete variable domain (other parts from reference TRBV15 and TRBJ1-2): DAMVIQNPRYQVTQFGKPVTLSCSQTLNHNVMYWYQQKSSQAPKLLFHYYDKDFNNEADTPDNFQSRRPNTSFCFLDIRSPGLGDTAMYLCATSRVYEGSAYGYTFGSGTRLTVV.

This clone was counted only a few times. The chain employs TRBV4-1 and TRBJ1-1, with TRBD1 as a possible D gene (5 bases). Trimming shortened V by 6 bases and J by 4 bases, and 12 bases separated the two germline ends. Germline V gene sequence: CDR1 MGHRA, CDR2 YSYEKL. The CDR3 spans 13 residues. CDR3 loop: CASRRGASTEAFF. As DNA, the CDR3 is TGCGCCAGCAGGCGGGGCGCGAGCACTGAAGCTTTCTTT.